Given below is one TCR beta chain in context. TCR beta VDJ and CDR3 were profiled, and genomic DNA was the template. MiXCR was run by TCRdb on the reads, yielding one entry per CDR3 protein. In the table there are some 150,000 distinct CDR3 sequences, about two thirds of which are singletons. Patients chosen for sequencing had CD8+CD57+ cells that had expanded, as shown by flow cytometry. In germline, CDR1 is DFQATT, CDR2 SNEGSKA (reference sequence). The CDR3 has 15 residues. The V end was cut by 6 bases, the J end by 8 bases, with 23 bases between. This entry comes from a study of CD8+CD57+ T cells in acquired aplastic anemia. Study at large: Sorting CD4+ and CD8+ cells gave DNA averaging approximately 2.9 ug.

This TCR was recovered from a human donor with aplastic anemia. V and J are TRBV20-1 and TRBJ2-1, with unresolved D. Specimen: sorted CD4+, CD8+, or CD8+CD57+ T cells (not recorded which) from PBMCs. CDR3 region: CSASSWSGRAYEQFF. The CDR3 nucleotides are TGCAGTGCCAGCAGTTGGTCCGGAAGGGCTTATGAGCAGTTCTTC.